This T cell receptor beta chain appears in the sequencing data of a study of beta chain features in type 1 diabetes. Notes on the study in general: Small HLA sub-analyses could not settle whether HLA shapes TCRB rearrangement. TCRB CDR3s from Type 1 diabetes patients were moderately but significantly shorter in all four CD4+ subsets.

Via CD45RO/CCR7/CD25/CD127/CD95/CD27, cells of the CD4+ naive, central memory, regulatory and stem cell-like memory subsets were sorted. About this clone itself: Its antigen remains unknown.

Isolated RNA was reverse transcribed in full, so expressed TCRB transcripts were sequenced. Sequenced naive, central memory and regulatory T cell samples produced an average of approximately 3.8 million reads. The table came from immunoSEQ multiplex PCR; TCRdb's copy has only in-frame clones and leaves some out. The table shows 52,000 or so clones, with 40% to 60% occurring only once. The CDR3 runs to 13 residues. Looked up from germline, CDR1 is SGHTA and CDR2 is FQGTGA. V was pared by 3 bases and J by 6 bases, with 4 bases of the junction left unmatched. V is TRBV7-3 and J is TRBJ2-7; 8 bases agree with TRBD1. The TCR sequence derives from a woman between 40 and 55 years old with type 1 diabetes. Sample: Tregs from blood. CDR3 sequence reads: CASSFGTGLEQYF. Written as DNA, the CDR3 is TGTGCCAGCAGCTTCGGGACAGGTCTCGAGCAGTACTTC.